This T cell receptor (beta chain) was documented in a study of response to subunit inactivated influenza vaccine (dated by TCRdb to the late 2010s). Background on the whole study: Deep quantitative T cell receptor repertoire profiling was used in the study to track responses to a trivalent subunit inactivated influenza vaccine. The full study reports these points: The authors suggested that each seasonal influenza vaccination may recruit only a limited number of new T cells.

Receptor libraries were prepared by RT-PCR. Sequencing was carried out with an Illumina HiSeq 2500. TCRdb redid the processing of the public reads, applying fastp at Q25 and MiXCR, and retained in-frame beta chains. A single entry per CDR3 protein holds the most common genes and DNA from its merged rows. The sample has 400,000 to 650,000 distinct CDR3 sequences on record, around 7.7% of them singletons. The ten most abundant clones make up around 12% of the sample. This clonotype was seen only a few times. Its recognized antigen is unknown. No clone much larger than this one lies a single base away; base qualities are absent. From a lookup of the germline V gene, CDR1 and CDR2 are LGHNA and YNFKEQ. The CDR3 runs 16 residues from the cysteine to the phenylalanine. Of the read, only the CDR3 DNA is kept; its 48 bases are in frame from base 1. The junction carries 14 bases between V and J, which are trimmed by 0 bases and 4 bases respectively.

This specimen was PBMCs from blood, taken around 25 months after vaccination. This clonotype was sampled from a man between 45 and 75 years old who received an inactivated influenza vaccine. Donor details come from another sample of the same person, matched by shared clones. Recombination connected TRBV4-2 to TRBJ2-3; confidence is insufficient to name the D gene. The nucleotide sequence reads as follows: TGTGCCAGCAGCCAAGAACCTAAACGAAAGGCAGATACGCAGTATTTT. This codes for CASSQEPKRKADTQYF.